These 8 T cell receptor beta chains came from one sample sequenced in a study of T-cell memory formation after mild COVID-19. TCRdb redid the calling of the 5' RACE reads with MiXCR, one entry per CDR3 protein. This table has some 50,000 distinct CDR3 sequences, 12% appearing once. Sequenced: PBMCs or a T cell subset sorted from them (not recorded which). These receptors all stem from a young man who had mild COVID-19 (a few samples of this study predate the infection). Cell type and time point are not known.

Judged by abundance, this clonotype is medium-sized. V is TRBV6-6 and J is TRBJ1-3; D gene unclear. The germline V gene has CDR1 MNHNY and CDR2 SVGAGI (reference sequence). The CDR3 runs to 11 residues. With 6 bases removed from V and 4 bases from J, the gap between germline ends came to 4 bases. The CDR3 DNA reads TGTGCCAGCAGGCCAGGAAACACCATATATTTT. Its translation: CASRPGNTIYF.

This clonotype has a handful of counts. CDR3 nucleotide sequence: TGCGCCAGCAGCTTGCACCTGGCAGGGCATTATACCTACGAGCAGTACTTC. Translating it yields CASSLHLAGHYTYEQYF. This chain links TRBV5-1 with TRBJ2-7; TRBD1 is a possible D gene (5 bases). Trimming removed 1 base from V and 2 bases from J, with 19 bases in between. The CDR3 spans 17 residues. Per germline, CDR1 SGHRS and CDR2 YFSETQ.

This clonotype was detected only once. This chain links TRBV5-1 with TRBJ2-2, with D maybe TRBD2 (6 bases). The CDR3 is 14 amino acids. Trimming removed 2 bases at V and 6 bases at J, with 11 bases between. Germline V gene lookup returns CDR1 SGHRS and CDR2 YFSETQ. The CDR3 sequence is CASSFWREAGELFF. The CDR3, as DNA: TGCGCCAGCAGCTTCTGGAGGGAGGCCGGGGAGCTGTTTTTT.

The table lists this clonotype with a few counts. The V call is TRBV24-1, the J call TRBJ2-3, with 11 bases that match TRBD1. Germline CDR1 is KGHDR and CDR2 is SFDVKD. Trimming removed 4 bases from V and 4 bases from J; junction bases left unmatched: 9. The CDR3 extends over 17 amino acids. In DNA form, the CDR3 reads TGTGCCACCAGTGACACCGGACAGGGGGCGGCTTCAGATACGCAGTATTTT. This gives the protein CATSDTGQGAASDTQYF.

The CDR3 here is CASSQDRGVNQPQHF. For the CDR3, the DNA is TGCGCCAGCAGCCAAGACCGGGGCGTCAATCAGCCCCAGCATTTT. This chain links TRBV4-1 with TRBJ1-5, with D possibly being TRBD1 (5 bases). This CDR3 region has 15 residues. The ends were cut back, 0 bases at V and 3 bases at J, with 9 bases in the middle. Looked up from germline, CDR1 is MGHRA and CDR2 is YSYEKL.

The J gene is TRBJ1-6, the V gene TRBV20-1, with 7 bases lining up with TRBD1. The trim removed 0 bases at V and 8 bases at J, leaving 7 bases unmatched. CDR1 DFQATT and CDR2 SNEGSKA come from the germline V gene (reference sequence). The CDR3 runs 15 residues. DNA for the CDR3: TGCAGTGCTAGAGATAGTGGACAGGATTATTCACCCCTCCACTTT. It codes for CSARDSGQDYSPLHF.

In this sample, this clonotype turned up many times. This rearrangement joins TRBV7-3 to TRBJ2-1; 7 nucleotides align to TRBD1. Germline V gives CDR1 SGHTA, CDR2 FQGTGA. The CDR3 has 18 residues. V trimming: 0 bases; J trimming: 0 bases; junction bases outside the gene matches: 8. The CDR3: CASSLTGGPPSSYNEQFF. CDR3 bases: TGTGCCAGCAGCTTAACAGGGGGCCCTCCAAGCTCCTACAATGAGCAGTTCTTC.

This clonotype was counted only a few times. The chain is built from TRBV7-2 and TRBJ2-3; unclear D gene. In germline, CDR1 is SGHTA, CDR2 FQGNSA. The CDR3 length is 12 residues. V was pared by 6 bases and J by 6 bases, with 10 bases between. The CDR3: CASRFQADTQYF. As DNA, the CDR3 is TGTGCCAGCAGATTCCAGGCCGATACGCAGTATTTT.